This T cell receptor beta chain comes out of a study of CD8+ T cells in alopecia areata. Across the study: For treated patients, severity scores reflected the percentage of scalp area affected. General study results and limits: Resident alphabeta T cells of normal skin are also sequenced in scalp samples. The study found that many expanded lesional clones persisted in scalp and blood during tofacitinib.

cDNA prepared by RNA extraction and subsequent reverse transcription served as the template for sequencing. Generated by immunoSEQ multiplex PCR, the TCRdb table keeps only in-frame clones and is missing some. Of 95,000 to 150,000 clones detected, around 63% appear once; the ten largest clones hold under 7.5%. J was trimmed by 5 bases and V by 1 base; bases with no gene match: 5. This CDR3 has 15 residues. The germline V gene encodes CDR1 SNHLY and CDR2 FYNNEI. As concerns this clone: Its antigen is unidentified.

The treatment was: oral pan-JAK inhibitor, 5-10 mg twice daily. The sorting of PBMCs gave CD4+ and CD8+ T cells. The sample consisted of CD4+ T cells sorted from blood, taken at week 4, from a patient treated with tofacitinib. The V gene is TRBV2, the J gene TRBJ2-1, with 7 bases fitting TRBD2. This TCR was recovered from a human donor with alopecia areata. In DNA form, the CDR3 reads TGTGCCAGCAGTGAAGGAAGTCTAGCGGACAATGAGCAGTTCTTC. The encoded protein is CASSEGSLADNEQFF.